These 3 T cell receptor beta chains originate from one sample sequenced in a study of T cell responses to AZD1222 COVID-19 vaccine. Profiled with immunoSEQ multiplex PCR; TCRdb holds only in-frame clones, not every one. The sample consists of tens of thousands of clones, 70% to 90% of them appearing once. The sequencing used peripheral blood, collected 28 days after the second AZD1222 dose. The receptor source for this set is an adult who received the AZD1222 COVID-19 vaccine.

CDR3 sequence reads: CASSSDPFTGELFF. The CDR3 DNA reads TGTGCCAGTAGTAGCGACCCTTTCACCGGGGAGCTGTTTTTT. The chain combines TRBV19 with TRBJ2-2, with no clear D. Germline V gives CDR1 LNHDA, CDR2 SQIVND (reference sequence). CDR3 length equals 14 residues. Trimming pared 4 bases from V and 4 bases from J, leaving 10 bases between.

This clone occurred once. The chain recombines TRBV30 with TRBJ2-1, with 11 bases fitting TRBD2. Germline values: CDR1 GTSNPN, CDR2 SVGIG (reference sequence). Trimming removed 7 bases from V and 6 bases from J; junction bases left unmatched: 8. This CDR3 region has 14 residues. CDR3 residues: CAFRRLAGGNEQFF. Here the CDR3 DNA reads TGTGCCTTCCGGCGGCTAGCGGGAGGCAATGAGCAGTTCTTC. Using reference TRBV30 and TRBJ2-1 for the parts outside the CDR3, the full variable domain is SQTIHQWPATLVQPVGSPLSLECTVEGTSNPNLYWYRQAAGRGLQLLFYSVGIGQISSEVPQNLSASRPQDRQFILSSKKLLLSDSGFYLCAFRRLAGGNEQFFGPGTRLTVL.

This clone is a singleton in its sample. CDR3 amino acids: CASSLLESTDTQYF. CDR3 bases: TGTGCCAGCAGCTTACTTGAGTCCACAGATACGCAGTATTTT. V usage is TRBV11-2 and J usage is TRBJ2-3; D unclear. The germline V gene encodes CDR1 SGHAT and CDR2 FQNNGV. The CDR3 runs to 14 residues. The germline V and J ends were trimmed by 2 bases and 2 bases, with 8 bases remaining between them.